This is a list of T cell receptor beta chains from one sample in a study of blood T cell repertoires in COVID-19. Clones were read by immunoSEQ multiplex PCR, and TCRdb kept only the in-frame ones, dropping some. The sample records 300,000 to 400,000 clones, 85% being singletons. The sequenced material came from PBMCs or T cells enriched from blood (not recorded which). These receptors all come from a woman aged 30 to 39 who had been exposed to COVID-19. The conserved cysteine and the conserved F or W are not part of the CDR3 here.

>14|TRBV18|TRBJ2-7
ASSHRTGTGAYEQY
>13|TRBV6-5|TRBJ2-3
ASRDAGAGTDTQY
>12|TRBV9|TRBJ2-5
ASSVEQAGGFQY
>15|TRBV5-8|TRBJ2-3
ASSLGSGGHNTDTQY
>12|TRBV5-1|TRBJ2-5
ASTRRGAGETQY
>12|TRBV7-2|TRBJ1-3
ASSRQVSGNTIY
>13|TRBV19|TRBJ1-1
ASSIGQATNTEAF
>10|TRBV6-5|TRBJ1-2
ASRRTGYGYT
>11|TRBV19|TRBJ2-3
ASSIAGSDTQY
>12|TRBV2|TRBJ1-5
ASREGTSNQPQH
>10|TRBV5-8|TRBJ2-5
ASLPNQETQY
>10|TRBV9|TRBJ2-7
ASSADTYEQY
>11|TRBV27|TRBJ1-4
AIEQGRFEKLF
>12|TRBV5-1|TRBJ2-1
ASSLGLSYNEQF
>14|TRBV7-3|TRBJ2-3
ASSPGTSRITDTQY
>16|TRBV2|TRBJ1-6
ASSEAGQGFSYNSPLH
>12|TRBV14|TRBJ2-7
ASSQVGSGYEQY
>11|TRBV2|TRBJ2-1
ASSESPRSEQF
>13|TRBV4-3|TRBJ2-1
ASSQGQGRRNEQF
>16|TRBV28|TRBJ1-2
ASSLSETGIRVNYGYT
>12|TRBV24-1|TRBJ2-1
ATRSGGTENEQF
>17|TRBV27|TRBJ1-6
ASSFGQGATSSYNSPLH
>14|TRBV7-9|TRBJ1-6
ASSPGPGTVYSPLH
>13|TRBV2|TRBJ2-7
ASKTSGSLSGEQY
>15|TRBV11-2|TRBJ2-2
ASSLVGFRGETGELF
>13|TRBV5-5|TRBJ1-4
ASSLYQGRSEKLF
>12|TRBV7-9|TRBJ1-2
ASSLLTGPNGYT
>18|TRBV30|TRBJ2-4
AWSNPGQGARALAKNIQY
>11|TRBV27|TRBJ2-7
ASVDRGSYEQY
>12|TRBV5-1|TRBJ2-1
ASSSSGGYNEQF
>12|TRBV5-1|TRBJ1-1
ASSLTSGATEAF
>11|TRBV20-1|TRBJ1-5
SATDRVRQPQH
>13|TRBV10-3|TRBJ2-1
AISPSGGRENEQF
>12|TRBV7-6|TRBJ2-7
ASSLADSSYEQY
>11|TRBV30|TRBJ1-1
AWSVDRGLGAF
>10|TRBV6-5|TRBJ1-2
ASRQGASGYT
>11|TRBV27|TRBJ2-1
ASSTLRVNEQF
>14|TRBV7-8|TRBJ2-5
ASSSLAGGPQETQY
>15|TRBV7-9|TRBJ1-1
ASSLKGQGAGDTEAF
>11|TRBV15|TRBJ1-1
ATSRDRNTEAF
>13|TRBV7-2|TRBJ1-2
ASSPTGLPGYGYT
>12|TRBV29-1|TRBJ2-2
SVRYWANSGELF
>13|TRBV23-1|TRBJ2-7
ASSVLGTGHYEQY
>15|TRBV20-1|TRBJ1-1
SASGNVGRGRSDEAF
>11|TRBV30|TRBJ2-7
AWRSTGLYEQY
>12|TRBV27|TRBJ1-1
ASSVGTGNTEAF
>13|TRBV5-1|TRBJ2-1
ASSLSTSGRGEQF
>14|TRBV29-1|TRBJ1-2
SADLTDRGVAYGYT
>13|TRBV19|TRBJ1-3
ASSLTGGSGNTIY
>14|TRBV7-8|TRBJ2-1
ASRPTSGTGPNEQF
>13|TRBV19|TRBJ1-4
ASSPRQGTNEKLF
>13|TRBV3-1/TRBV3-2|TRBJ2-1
ASSQDTADYNEQF
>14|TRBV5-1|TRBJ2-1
ASSLDTSGIYNEQF
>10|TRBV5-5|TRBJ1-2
ASSWQGFGYT
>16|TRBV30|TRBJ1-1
AWSVPPGQGAGVTEAF
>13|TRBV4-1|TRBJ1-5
ASSQERQGGQPQH
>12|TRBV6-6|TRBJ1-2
ASSYSPGNYGYT
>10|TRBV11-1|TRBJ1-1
ASSLGHTEAF